The 9 T cell receptor beta chains reported below all come from one sample, sequenced in a study of cytotoxic CD8 clonotypes in ibrutinib-treated CLL. The protocol was immunoSEQ multiplex PCR, while the TCRdb copy is restricted to in-frame clones and leaves out a portion. In the table there are hundreds of thousands of clones, 67% of which are singletons. This sample comprised PBMCs, obtained after 36 months of ibrutinib treatment. These receptors were obtained from a human donor with chronic lymphocytic leukemia.

This clone was seen just once. V usage is TRBV6-1 and J usage is TRBJ2-7, with unresolved D. Germline CDR1 and CDR2: MNHNS and SASEGT. Trimming cost V 7 bases and J 1 base, with 14 bases left between them. The CDR3 sequence is 14 residues long. Here the CDR3 DNA reads TGTGCCAGCACCTCCCTCCAGGTGTCCTACGAGCAGTACTTC. Translating it yields CASTSLQVSYEQYF.

This clone has more than one count but fewer than ten. This rearrangement joins TRBV7-8 to TRBJ2-1; no reliable D call. V was pared by 5 bases and J by 7 bases, with 3 bases between. This CDR3 has 10 amino acids. The germline CDR1 and CDR2 sequences are SGHVS and FQNEAQ. In DNA form, the CDR3 reads TGTGCCAGCAGCCCTAATGAGCAGTTCTTC. This translates into CASSPNEQFF.

The rearrangement uses TRBV6-1 and TRBJ2-7, with D possibly being TRBD2 (5 bases). In germline, CDR1 is MNHNS, CDR2 SASEGT. This CDR3 contains 12 residues. Deletions cut 8 bases from V and 5 bases from J, with 13 bases between. CDR3 in amino acids: CASARVSHEQYF. CDR3 DNA sequence: TGTGCCAGCGCGCGGGTGAGCCACGAGCAGTACTTC.

The chain employs TRBV27 and TRBJ2-1, with 9 bases that match TRBD2. V shed 6 bases, J shed 2 bases, and the junction held 20 bases outside the gene matches. CDR3 length equals 20 residues. Germline V CDR1 and CDR2: MNHEY, SMNVEV (reference sequence). CDR3 sequence reads: CASSHIGPVARGGPYNEQFF. DNA of the CDR3: TGTGCCAGCAGCCATATTGGGCCGGTGGCGCGGGGGGGCCCCTACAATGAGCAGTTCTTC.

The V gene is TRBV2, the J gene TRBJ1-5; D perhaps matches TRBD1 (5 bases). The CDR3 loop spans 14 amino acids. Trimming took 3 bases from V and 1 from J, leaving 7 bases between them. From germline, CDR1 is SNHLY and CDR2 FYNNEI. In nucleotides, the CDR3 is TGTGCCAGCAGTGACAGGGCCAGCAATCAGCCCCAGCATTTT. This gives the protein CASSDRASNQPQHF.

The chain has TRBV19 and TRBJ2-2; 7 positions match TRBD2. Looked up from germline, CDR1 is LNHDA and CDR2 is SQIVND (reference sequence). V shed 4 bases, J shed 5 bases, and the junction held 4 bases outside the gene matches. The CDR3 loop spans 14 amino acids. The CDR3 region is CASSRNGRTGELFF. DNA for the CDR3: TGTGCCAGTAGTAGGAACGGGAGGACCGGGGAGCTGTTTTTT.

The rearrangement links TRBV5-1 to TRBJ2-2; D tentatively reads TRBD1 or TRBD2 (5 bases each). Germline loops: CDR1 SGHRS, CDR2 YFSETQ. CDR3 length: 14 amino acids. Trimming took off 0 bases at V and 6 bases at J, with 9 bases between the two ends. Here the CDR3 reads CASSLVRGSGELFF. In nucleotides, the CDR3 is TGCGCCAGCAGCTTGGTGAGGGGATCCGGGGAGCTGTTTTTT.

The chain is built from TRBV7-9 and TRBJ2-7, with D possibly TRBD1 on 6 matching bases. Germline V gives CDR1 SEHNR, CDR2 FQNEAQ (reference sequence). V was pared by 1 base and J by 4 bases, with 14 bases between. This CDR3 region has 15 residues. The CDR3 reads CASSLVPTGRYEQYF. The CDR3 DNA sequence: TGTGCCAGCAGCTTAGTCCCGACAGGTAGATACGAGCAGTACTTC. The variable domain in full, completed from reference TRBV7-9 and TRBJ2-7, reads DTGVSQNPRHKITKRGQNVTFRCDPISEHNRLYWYRQTLGQGPEFLTYFQNEAQLEKSRLLSDRFSAERPKGSFSTLEIQRTEQGDSAMYLCASSLVPTGRYEQYFGPGTRLTVT.

J is TRBJ2-1 and V is TRBV28; 9 bases fit TRBD2. Germline V gives CDR1 MDHEN, CDR2 SYDVKM. The CDR3 is 14 amino acids. V gave up 8 bases and J gave up 4 bases; unmatched junction bases: 6. The CDR3 DNA sequence: TGTGCCAGCGAAAATAGCGGGAGATACAATGAGCAGTTCTTC. As protein: CASENSGRYNEQFF.